The 14 T cell receptor beta chains below all came from one sample that was sequenced in a study of blood T cell repertoires in COVID-19. Sequencing used immunoSEQ multiplex PCR; TCRdb keeps in-frame clones, though not all of them. The sample lists some 530,000 clones; 75% to 90% were seen once. The sequenced sample consisted of peripheral blood. The receptors were sampled from a human donor in a cohort sampled during active COVID-19.

This clone was counted once. The rearrangement joins TRBV3-1 (or the pseudogene TRBV3-2) to TRBJ1-2; TRBD1 aligns across 7 bases. The CDR3 has 16 amino acids. Germline CDR1 LGHDT, CDR2 YNNKEL (reference sequence). V dropped 4 bases and J dropped 2; count of bases not matched to a gene: 10. This chain's CDR3 is CASSLSAQGWNYGYTF. CDR3 DNA sequence: TGTGCCAGCAGCCTAAGCGCACAGGGGTGGAACTATGGCTACACCTTC.

The rearrangement uses TRBV28 and TRBJ1-2; D may be TRBD1 (5 bases). Germline V gene lookup returns CDR1 MDHEN and CDR2 SYDVKM. V was pared by 2 bases and J by 5 bases, with 15 bases between. The CDR3 is 15 residues long. The CDR3 protein is CASSLGGGYQYGYTF. The CDR3 DNA reads as TGTGCCAGCAGTTTAGGTGGGGGGTACCAGTATGGCTACACCTTC.

V gene TRBV11-3 combines with J gene TRBJ2-7; TRBD1 aligns across 8 bases. This CDR3 spans 15 amino acids. Germline values: CDR1 SGHNT, CDR2 YENEEA. Germline trimming cut 5 bases from V and 6 bases from J; bases unmatched to any gene: 12. Here the CDR3 reads CASSLSGTGDREQYF. The CDR3 DNA is TGTGCCAGCAGCCTTTCCGGGACAGGAGACCGCGAGCAGTACTTC.

The V and J genes are TRBV2 and TRBJ2-2; D perhaps matches TRBD2 (6 bases). This CDR3 contains 15 residues. Per the germline V gene, CDR1 is SNHLY and CDR2 is FYNNEI. The ends were cut back, 6 bases at V and 3 bases at J, with 14 bases in the middle. The CDR3 loop is CASSLTSSYTGELFF. For the CDR3, the DNA is TGTGCCAGCAGCCTTACTAGCAGCTACACCGGGGAGCTGTTTTTT.

This sequence joins TRBV19 and TRBJ2-3; D is possibly TRBD1 (6 bases). The ends were cut back, 6 bases at V and 2 bases at J, with 9 bases in the middle. The CDR3 contains 13 residues. Germline V gene data show CDR1 as LNHDA and CDR2 as SQIVND (reference sequence). The CDR3 coding sequence is TGTGCCAGTAGCGGACAGATCACAGATACGCAGTATTTT. This gives the protein CASSGQITDTQYF.

The rearrangement joins TRBV11-2 to TRBJ2-7; 10 nucleotides agree with TRBD2. This CDR3 is 16 amino acids long. V gave up 2 bases and J gave up 0 bases; unmatched junction bases: 4. Germline values: CDR1 SGHAT, CDR2 FQNNGV. The CDR3 spells CASSLPGLASSYEQYF. The CDR3 nucleotides read TGTGCCAGCAGCTTACCGGGACTAGCGTCCTCCTACGAGCAGTACTTC.

This chain joins TRBV6-5 and TRBJ1-5, with 9 bases identical to TRBD1. CDR1 is MNHEY, CDR2 SVGAGI, per germline. This CDR3 is built from 14 residues. Trimming took 6 bases from V and 5 from J; bases not matched to a gene: 5. The CDR3 region is CASSPDRGYQPQHF. The CDR3 bases are TGTGCCAGCAGCCCGGACAGGGGTTATCAGCCCCAGCATTTT.

The chain employs TRBV4-3 and TRBJ2-1; maybe TRBD2 (6 bases). The CDR3 length is 17 residues. From germline, CDR1 is LGHNA and CDR2 YSLEER. V was pared by 0 bases and J by 2 bases, with 14 bases between. The CDR3 DNA reads as TGCGCCAGCAGCCAAGATAGGGAGCGGGCCCCCTACAATGAGCAGTTCTTC. Translated, it gives CASSQDRERAPYNEQFF.

The J gene is TRBJ2-3, the V gene TRBV24-1, with D possibly matching TRBD2 (5 bases). V was cut by 3 bases and J by 6 bases, with 12 bases left in between. The CDR3 extends over 14 amino acids. Germline-derived CDR1 and CDR2 are KGHDR and SFDVKD. This chain's CDR3 is CATSDLAPRDTQYF. For the CDR3, the DNA is TGTGCCACCAGTGATCTAGCCCCTCGGGATACGCAGTATTTT.

Written as DNA, the CDR3 is TGTGCCAGCAGCGTAGGGTCTCGTGGCAGGGGGAATGAAAAACTGTTTTTT. Translating it yields CASSVGSRGRGNEKLFF. V usage is TRBV9 and J usage is TRBJ1-4, with 7 bases that match TRBD1. This CDR3 comprises 17 residues. Losses at the gene ends were 0 bases for V and 5 bases for J; bases not matched to a gene: 10. The V gene's germline CDR1 is SGDLS and CDR2 YYNGEE. The entire variable domain, with the rest obtained from reference TRBV9 and TRBJ1-4, is as follows: DSGVTQTPKHLITATGQRVTLRCSPRSGDLSVYWYQQSLDQGLQFLIQYYNGEERAKGNILERFSAQQFPDLHSELNLSSLELGDSALYFCASSVGSRGRGNEKLFFGSGTQLSVL.

The count of this clone is one. This chain connects TRBV18 to TRBJ2-5; a weak D match, TRBD1 (6 bases). The germline CDR1 and CDR2 sequences are KGHSH and LQKENI. Trimming removed 4 bases at V and 0 bases at J, with 15 bases between. The CDR3 spans 16 residues. CDR3 nucleotide sequence: TGTGCCAGCTCACGCCTAGACAGGACCTACCAAGAGACCCAGTACTTC. As protein: CASSRLDRTYQETQYF.

The rearrangement uses TRBV29-1 and TRBJ1-2; tentative D call: TRBD1 (5 bases). Per the germline V gene, CDR1 is SQVTM and CDR2 is ANQGSEA. Trimming left V 8 bases short and J 1 base short, with 11 bases between. The CDR3 runs 12 residues. Here the CDR3 DNA reads TGCAGCATCGGGGACTTTAACTATGGCTACACCTTC. Translating it yields CSIGDFNYGYTF.

This clone was observed once. The genes are TRBV7-2 and TRBJ2-7; 7 bases are a match to TRBD1. This CDR3 is 14 amino acids long. Germline V gene lookup returns CDR1 SGHTA and CDR2 FQGNSA. V shed 1 base and J 2 bases; nucleotides not matched to a gene: 2. The CDR3 DNA reads TGTGCCAGCAGCTTAGACGGGACAGCCTACGAGCAGTACTTC. Protein: CASSLDGTAYEQYF.

CDR3: CASSLLGTGGKNEQFF. CDR3 in DNA: TGCGCCAGCAGCTTGCTGGGGACAGGGGGCAAAAATGAGCAGTTCTTC. The rearrangement links TRBV5-1 to TRBJ2-1; 12 bases fit TRBD1. The germline V gene has CDR1 SGHRS and CDR2 YFSETQ. The CDR3 runs to 16 residues. The J segment lost 7 bases and the V segment lost 1 base, leaving 6 bases of the junction unmatched.